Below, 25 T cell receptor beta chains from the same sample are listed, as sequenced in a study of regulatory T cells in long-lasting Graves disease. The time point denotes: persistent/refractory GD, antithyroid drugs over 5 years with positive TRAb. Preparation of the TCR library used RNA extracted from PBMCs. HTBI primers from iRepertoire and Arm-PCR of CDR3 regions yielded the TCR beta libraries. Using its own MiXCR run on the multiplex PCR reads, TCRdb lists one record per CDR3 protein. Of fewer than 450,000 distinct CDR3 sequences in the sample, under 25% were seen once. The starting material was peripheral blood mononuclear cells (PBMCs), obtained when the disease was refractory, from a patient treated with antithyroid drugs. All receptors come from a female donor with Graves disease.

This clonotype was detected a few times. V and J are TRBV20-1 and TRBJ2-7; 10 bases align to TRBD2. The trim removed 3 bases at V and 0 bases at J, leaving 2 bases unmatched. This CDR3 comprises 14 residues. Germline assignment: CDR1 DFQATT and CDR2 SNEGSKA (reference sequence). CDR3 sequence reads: CSASGLAVSYEQYF. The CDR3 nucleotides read TGCAGTGCTAGCGGACTAGCGGTCTCCTACGAGCAGTACTTC.

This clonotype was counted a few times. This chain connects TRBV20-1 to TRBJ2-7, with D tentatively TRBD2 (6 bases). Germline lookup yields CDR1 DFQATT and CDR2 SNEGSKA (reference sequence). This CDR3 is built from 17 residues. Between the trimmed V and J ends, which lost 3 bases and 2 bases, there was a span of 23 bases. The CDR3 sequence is CSARGPREAGFPYEQYF. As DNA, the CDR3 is TGCAGTGCTAGGGGGCCCAGGGAAGCGGGCTTCCCCTACGAGCAGTACTTC.

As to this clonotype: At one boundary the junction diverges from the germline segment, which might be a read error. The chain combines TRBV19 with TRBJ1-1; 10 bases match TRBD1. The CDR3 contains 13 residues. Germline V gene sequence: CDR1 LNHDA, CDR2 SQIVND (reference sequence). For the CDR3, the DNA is TGTGCCAGTAGTATCCGGGACAGGGGACCATTCACGTTT. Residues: CASSIRDRGPFTF.

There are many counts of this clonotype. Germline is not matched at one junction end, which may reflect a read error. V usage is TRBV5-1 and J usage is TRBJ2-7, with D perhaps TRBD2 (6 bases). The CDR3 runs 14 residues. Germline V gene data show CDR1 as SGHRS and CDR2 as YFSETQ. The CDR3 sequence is CASSLTGLSYEQYF. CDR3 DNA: TGTGCCAGCAGTTTAACGGGACTCTCCTACGAGCAGTACTTC.

CDR3 bases: TGTGCCTGGAGTGCCGAATCAGGGGACATCTCTGGAAACACCATATATTTT. The encoded protein is CAWSAESGDISGNTIYF. V usage is TRBV30 and J usage is TRBJ1-3; D possibly corresponds to TRBD1 (6 bases). The germline V gene encodes CDR1 GTSNPN and CDR2 SVGIG (reference sequence). V shed 1 base and J shed 0 bases, with 16 bases lying between them. This CDR3 spans 17 amino acids. The whole variable domain, filled in from reference TRBV30 and TRBJ1-3, reads SQTIHQWPATLVQPVGSPLSLECTVEGTSNPNLYWYRQAAGRGLQLLFYSVGIGQISSEVPQNLSASRPQDRQFILSSKKLLLSDSGFYLCAWSAESGDISGNTIYFGEGSWLTVV.

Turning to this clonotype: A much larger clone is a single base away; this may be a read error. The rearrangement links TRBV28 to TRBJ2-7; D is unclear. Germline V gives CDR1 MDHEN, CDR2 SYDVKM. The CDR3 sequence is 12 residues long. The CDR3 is CASRAEAKEQHF. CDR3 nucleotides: TGTGCCAGCAGGGCCGAGGCCAAGGAGCAGCACTTC.

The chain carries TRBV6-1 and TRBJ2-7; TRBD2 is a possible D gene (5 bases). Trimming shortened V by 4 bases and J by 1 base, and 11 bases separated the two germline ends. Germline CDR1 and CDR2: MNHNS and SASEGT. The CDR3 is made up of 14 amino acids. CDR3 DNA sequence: TGTGCCAGCAGTGCAAGCGGATTTTCCTACGAGCAGTACTTC. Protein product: CASSASGFSYEQYF.

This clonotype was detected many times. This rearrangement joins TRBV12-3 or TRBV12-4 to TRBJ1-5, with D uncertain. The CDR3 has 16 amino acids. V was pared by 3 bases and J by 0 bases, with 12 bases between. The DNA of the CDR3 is TGTGCCAGCAGTTTTGGTCCTGCCTATAGCAATCAGCCCCAGCATTTT. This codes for CASSFGPAYSNQPQHF.

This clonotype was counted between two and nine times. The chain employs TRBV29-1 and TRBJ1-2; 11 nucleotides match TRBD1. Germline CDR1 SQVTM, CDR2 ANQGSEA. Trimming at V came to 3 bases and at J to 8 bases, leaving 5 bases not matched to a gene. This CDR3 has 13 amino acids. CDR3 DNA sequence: TGCAGCGTTGAGCGCGGACAGGGGGCGGGCTACACCTTC. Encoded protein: CSVERGQGAGYTF.

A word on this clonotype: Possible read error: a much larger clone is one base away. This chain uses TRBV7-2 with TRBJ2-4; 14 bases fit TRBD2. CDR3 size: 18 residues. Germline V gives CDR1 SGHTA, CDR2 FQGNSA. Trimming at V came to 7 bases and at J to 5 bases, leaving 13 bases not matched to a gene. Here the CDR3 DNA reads TGTGCCAGCACTCCCGGGACTAGCGGGAGTTGGGTCGAAAACATTCAGTACTTC. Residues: CASTPGTSGSWVENIQYF.

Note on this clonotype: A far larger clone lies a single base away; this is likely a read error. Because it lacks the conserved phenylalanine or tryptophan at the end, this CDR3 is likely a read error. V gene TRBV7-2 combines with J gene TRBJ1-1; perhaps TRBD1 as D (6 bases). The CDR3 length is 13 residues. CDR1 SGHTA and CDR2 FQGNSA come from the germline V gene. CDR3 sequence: CASRAGGATEAFS. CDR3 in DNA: TGCGCCAGCAGGGCCGGGGGCGCCACTGAAGCTTTCTCT.

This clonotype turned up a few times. CDR3 nucleotide sequence: TGCGCCAGCAGCCAAGATAGACAGGGGGCCTACGAGCAGTACTTC. Translation gives CASSQDRQGAYEQYF. The V gene is TRBV4-3, the J gene TRBJ2-7, with 9 nucleotides matching TRBD1. Germline V gives CDR1 LGHNA, CDR2 YSLEER. This CDR3 has 15 amino acids. The ends lost 0 bases at V and 2 bases at J; junction bases unmatched: 2.

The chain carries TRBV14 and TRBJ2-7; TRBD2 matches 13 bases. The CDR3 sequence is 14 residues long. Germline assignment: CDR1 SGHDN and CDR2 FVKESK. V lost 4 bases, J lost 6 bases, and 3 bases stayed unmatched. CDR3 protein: CASSPRLAGGEQYF. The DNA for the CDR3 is TGTGCCAGCAGCCCCAGACTAGCGGGAGGCGAGCAGTACTTC.

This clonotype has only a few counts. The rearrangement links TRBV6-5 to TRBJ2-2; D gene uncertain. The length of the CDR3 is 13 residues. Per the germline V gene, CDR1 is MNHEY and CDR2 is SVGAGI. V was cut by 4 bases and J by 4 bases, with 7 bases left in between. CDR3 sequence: CASSWVLTGELFF. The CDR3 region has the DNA TGTGCCAGCAGTTGGGTTCTCACCGGGGAGCTGTTTTTT.

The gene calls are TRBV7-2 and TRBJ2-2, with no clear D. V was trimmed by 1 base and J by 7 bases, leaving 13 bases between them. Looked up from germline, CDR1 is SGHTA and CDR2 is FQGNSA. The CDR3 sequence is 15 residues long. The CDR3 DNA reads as TGTGCCAGCAGCTTAGTGGCGTCGGTGAGCGGGGAGCTGTTTTTT. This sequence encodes CASSLVASVSGELFF.

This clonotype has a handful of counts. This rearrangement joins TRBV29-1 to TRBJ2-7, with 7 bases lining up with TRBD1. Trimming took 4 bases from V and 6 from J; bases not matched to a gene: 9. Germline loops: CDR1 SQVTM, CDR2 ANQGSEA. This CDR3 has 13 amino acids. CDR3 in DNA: TGCAGCGTTGCCCGACAGGGAGATAGCGAGCAGTACTTC. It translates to CSVARQGDSEQYF.

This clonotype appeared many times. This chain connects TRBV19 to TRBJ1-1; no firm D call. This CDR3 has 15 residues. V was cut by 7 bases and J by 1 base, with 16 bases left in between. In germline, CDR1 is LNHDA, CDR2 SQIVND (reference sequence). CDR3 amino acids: CASNLVGGANTEAFF. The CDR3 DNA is TGTGCCAGTAACCTTGTGGGAGGCGCGAACACTGAAGCTTTCTTT. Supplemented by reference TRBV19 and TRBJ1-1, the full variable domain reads DGGITQSPKYLFRKEGQNVTLSCEQNLNHDAMYWYRQDPGQGLRLIYYSQIVNDFQKGDIAEGYSVSREKKESFPLTVTSAQKNPTAFYLCASNLVGGANTEAFFGQGTRLTVV.

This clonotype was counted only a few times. The chain's CDR3 is CASSLPGQPKAQHF. For the CDR3, the DNA is TGTGCCAGTAGTTTACCAGGACAGCCTAAGGCCCAGCATTTT. V gene TRBV19 combines with J gene TRBJ1-5, with a tentative D call TRBD1 (6 bases). The germline V and J ends were trimmed by 5 bases and 11 bases, with 19 bases remaining between them. Per germline, CDR1 LNHDA and CDR2 SQIVND (reference sequence). CDR3 length: 14 residues. Using reference TRBV19 and TRBJ1-5 for the parts outside the CDR3, the full variable domain is DGGITQSPKYLFRKEGQNVTLSCEQNLNHDAMYWYRQDPGQGLRLIYYSQIVNDFQKGDIAEGYSVSREKKESFPLTVTSAQKNPTAFYLCASSLPGQPKAQHFGDGTRLSIL.

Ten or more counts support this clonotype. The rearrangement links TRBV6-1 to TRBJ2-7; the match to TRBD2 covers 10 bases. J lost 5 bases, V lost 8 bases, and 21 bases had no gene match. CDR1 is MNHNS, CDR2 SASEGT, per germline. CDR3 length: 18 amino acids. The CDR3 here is CASHRARTSGVPSHEQYF. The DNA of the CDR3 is TGTGCCAGCCACCGCGCGAGGACTAGCGGAGTTCCCTCTCACGAGCAGTACTTC.

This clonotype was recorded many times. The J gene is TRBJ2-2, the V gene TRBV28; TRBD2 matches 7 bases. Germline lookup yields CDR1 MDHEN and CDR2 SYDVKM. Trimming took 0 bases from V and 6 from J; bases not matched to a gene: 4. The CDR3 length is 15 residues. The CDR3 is CASSLWGRAAGELFF. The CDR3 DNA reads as TGTGCCAGCAGTTTATGGGGGAGGGCCGCCGGGGAGCTGTTTTTT.

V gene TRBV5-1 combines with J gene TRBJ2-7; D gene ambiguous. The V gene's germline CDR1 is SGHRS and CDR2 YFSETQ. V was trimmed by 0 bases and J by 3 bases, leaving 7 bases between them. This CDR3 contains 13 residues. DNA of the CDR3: TGCGCCAGCAGCTTGGGACTTATCTACGAGCAGTACTTC. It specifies CASSLGLIYEQYF. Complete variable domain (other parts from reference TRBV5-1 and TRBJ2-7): KAGVTQTPRYLIKTRGQQVTLSCSPISGHRSVSWYQQTPGQGLQFLFEYFSETQRNKGNFPGRFSGRQFSNSRSEMNVSTLELGDSALYLCASSLGLIYEQYFGPGTRLTVT.

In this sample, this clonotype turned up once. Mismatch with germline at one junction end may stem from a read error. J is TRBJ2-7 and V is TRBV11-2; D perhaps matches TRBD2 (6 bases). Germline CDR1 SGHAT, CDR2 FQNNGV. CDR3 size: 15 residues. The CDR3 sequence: CASSGQTSFPSEQHF. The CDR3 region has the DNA TGTGCCAGCAGCGGGCAGACTAGTTTCCCCTCCGAGCAGCACTTC.

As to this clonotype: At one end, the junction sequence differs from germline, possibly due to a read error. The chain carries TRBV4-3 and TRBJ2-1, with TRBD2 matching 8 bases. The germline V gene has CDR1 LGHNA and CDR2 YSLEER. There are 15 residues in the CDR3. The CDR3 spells CASSQLAGTYSEQFF. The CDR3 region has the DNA TGCGCCAGCAGCCAACTAGCGGGTACCTACAGTGAGCAGTTCTTC.

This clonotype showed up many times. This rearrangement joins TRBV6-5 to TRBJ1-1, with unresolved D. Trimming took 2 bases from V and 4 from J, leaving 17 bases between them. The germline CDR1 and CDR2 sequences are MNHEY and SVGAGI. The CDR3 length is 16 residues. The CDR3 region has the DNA TGTGCCAGCAGTTACAGGCGGACTCTTTTGGGCACTGAAGCTTTCTTT. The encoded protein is CASSYRRTLLGTEAFF.

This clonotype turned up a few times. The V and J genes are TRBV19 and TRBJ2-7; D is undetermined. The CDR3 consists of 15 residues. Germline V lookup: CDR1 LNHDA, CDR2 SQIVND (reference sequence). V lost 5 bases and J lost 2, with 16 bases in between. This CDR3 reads CASSPSDLGTYEQYF. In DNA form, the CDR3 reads TGTGCCAGTAGTCCGTCGGACCTGGGCACCTACGAGCAGTACTTC. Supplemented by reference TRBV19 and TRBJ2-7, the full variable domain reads DGGITQSPKYLFRKEGQNVTLSCEQNLNHDAMYWYRQDPGQGLRLIYYSQIVNDFQKGDIAEGYSVSREKKESFPLTVTSAQKNPTAFYLCASSPSDLGTYEQYFGPGTRLTVT.